The 3 T cell receptor beta chains below were found in one sample sequenced in a study of T cell responses to AZD1222 COVID-19 vaccine. The protocol was immunoSEQ multiplex PCR, while the TCRdb copy is restricted to in-frame clones and leaves out a portion. The sample consists of 100,000 to 150,000 clones, approximately 90% of them appearing once. Sequencing used peripheral blood, obtained on day 0 of AZD1222 vaccination. The receptors were sampled from an adult in good health.

This clone was seen a single time. The chain employs TRBV14 and TRBJ2-7; D ambiguous. Germline CDR1 is SGHDN and CDR2 is FVKESK. Trimming removed 2 bases at V and 3 bases at J, with 5 bases between. The CDR3 loop spans 12 amino acids. CDR3 in DNA: TGTGCCAGCAGCCAAAGTCGCTACGAGCAGTACTTC. Its translation: CASSQSRYEQYF.

The chain couples TRBV10-3 to TRBJ2-7; TRBD1 matches at 10 bases. Germline lookup yields CDR1 ENHRY and CDR2 SYGVKD. V dropped 6 bases and J dropped 5; count of bases not matched to a gene: 4. The CDR3 extends over 13 amino acids. CDR3 region: CAIRTGTGDEQYF. Here the CDR3 DNA reads TGTGCCATCAGGACCGGGACAGGGGACGAGCAGTACTTC.

The V call is TRBV18, the J call TRBJ2-5; 9 bases agree with TRBD2. Germline values: CDR1 KGHSH, CDR2 LQKENI. The CDR3 loop spans 16 amino acids. The trim removed 3 bases at V and 2 bases at J, leaving 7 bases unmatched. In DNA form, the CDR3 reads TGTGCCAGCTCACCTTATAGCGGGGGAGTACAAGAGACCCAGTACTTC. Translation: CASSPYSGGVQETQYF.